These T cell receptor beta chains were read from a single sample in a study of blood T cell repertoires in COVID-19. Profiled with immunoSEQ multiplex PCR; TCRdb holds only in-frame clones, not every one. The table includes about 330,000 clones, around 87% detected once. The sequencing sample was made of peripheral blood. The receptors here all came from a woman aged 45-59 years with active or convalescent COVID-19. The conserved cysteine and the conserved F or W are not part of the CDR3 here. The order of the fields is J gene, V gene, CDR3 protein.

J gene: TRBJ1-2
V gene: TRBV6-6
CDR3 protein: ASSSAFLGLYGYT

J gene: TRBJ2-3
V gene: TRBV27
CDR3 protein: ASRDRGRLYTDTQY

J gene: TRBJ2-1
V gene: TRBV28
CDR3 protein: ASSSGQGYSYNEQF

J gene: TRBJ1-3
V gene: TRBV6-1
CDR3 protein: ASSGRQGPSGNTIY

J gene: TRBJ2-7
V gene: TRBV19
CDR3 protein: ASSIGRELSYEQY

J gene: TRBJ2-2
V gene: TRBV15
CDR3 protein: ATSRDLGGTGELF

J gene: TRBJ1-2
V gene: TRBV27
CDR3 protein: ASSLAAGNGYT

J gene: TRBJ1-2
V gene: TRBV7-9
CDR3 protein: ASSHTSQGFYGYT

J gene: TRBJ1-2
V gene: TRBV2
CDR3 protein: ASGLRGQGGYT

J gene: TRBJ2-7
V gene: TRBV7-6
CDR3 protein: ASSSDRGNRYEQY

J gene: TRBJ2-1
V gene: TRBV24-1
CDR3 protein: ATSDPSPTSGTYNEQF

J gene: TRBJ1-2
V gene: TRBV5-1
CDR3 protein: ASSLGDRKYGYT

J gene: TRBJ2-4
V gene: TRBV25-1
CDR3 protein: ASQGASLNIQY

J gene: TRBJ2-3
V gene: TRBV7-2
CDR3 protein: ASSLTWTSSADTQY

J gene: TRBJ1-2
V gene: TRBV7-2
CDR3 protein: ASSSPRQDGYT

J gene: TRBJ2-7
V gene: TRBV5-1
CDR3 protein: ASSLVSTGTYEQY

J gene: TRBJ1-5
V gene: TRBV5-1
CDR3 protein: ASSLVGGDQPQH

J gene: TRBJ2-5
V gene: TRBV7-2
CDR3 protein: ASSFLRLTQETQY

J gene: TRBJ2-5
V gene: TRBV30
CDR3 protein: AWSGGLLGETQY

J gene: TRBJ1-1
V gene: TRBV18
CDR3 protein: ASSLGVTEAF

J gene: TRBJ1-5
V gene: TRBV19
CDR3 protein: ASSPGTAILGVPQH

J gene: TRBJ2-4
V gene: TRBV3-1/TRBV3-2
CDR3 protein: ASSQVGTAGKNIQY

J gene: TRBJ1-4
V gene: TRBV19
CDR3 protein: ASSTQDSLEKLF

J gene: TRBJ1-5
V gene: TRBV5-8
CDR3 protein: ASSPRDRSYNQPQH

J gene: TRBJ1-2
V gene: TRBV15
CDR3 protein: ATSNPIPGQGSHHNYGYT

J gene: TRBJ1-3
V gene: TRBV4-1
CDR3 protein: ASSQDEGAIGGSGNTIY

J gene: TRBJ2-1
V gene: TRBV7-2
CDR3 protein: ASSYQGQSAEQF

J gene: TRBJ2-2
V gene: TRBV12-3/TRBV12-4
CDR3 protein: ASYRVNTGELF

J gene: TRBJ2-7
V gene: TRBV11-2
CDR3 protein: ASSRQGSYEQY

J gene: TRBJ2-3
V gene: TRBV6-4
CDR3 protein: ASSDVSDRGVCTDTQY

J gene: TRBJ1-2
V gene: TRBV6-2/TRBV6-3
CDR3 protein: ASSYSNFGRLESTSYGYT

J gene: TRBJ2-7
V gene: TRBV4-3
CDR3 protein: ASSQLAGESYEQY

J gene: TRBJ2-7
V gene: TRBV18
CDR3 protein: ASSSSGSGFPTYEQY

J gene: TRBJ2-7
V gene: TRBV20-1
CDR3 protein: SASKDTFYEQY

J gene: TRBJ1-4
V gene: TRBV7-2
CDR3 protein: ASSPEVAAINEKLF

J gene: TRBJ2-7
V gene: TRBV7-2
CDR3 protein: ASTLGGNLNEQY

J gene: TRBJ2-2
V gene: TRBV18
CDR3 protein: ASSPILSDRGDTGELF

J gene: TRBJ2-7
V gene: TRBV5-4
CDR3 protein: ASSPAGQGYEQY

J gene: TRBJ2-3
V gene: TRBV6-5
CDR3 protein: ASSYSRDGTDTQY

J gene: TRBJ1-2
V gene: TRBV29-1
CDR3 protein: SAGGSSPLYGYT

J gene: TRBJ2-1
V gene: TRBV30
CDR3 protein: AWSVLANEQF

J gene: TRBJ2-7
V gene: TRBV18
CDR3 protein: ASSPGLSKSYEQY

J gene: TRBJ1-5
V gene: TRBV2
CDR3 protein: ASSGQGTYQPQH

J gene: TRBJ1-3
V gene: TRBV5-1
CDR3 protein: ASSLGFISGNTIY

J gene: TRBJ2-1
V gene: TRBV28
CDR3 protein: ASSPPGGAGNEQF

J gene: TRBJ2-7
V gene: TRBV11-3
CDR3 protein: ASSLGASGAYEQY

J gene: TRBJ2-2
V gene: TRBV5-4
CDR3 protein: ASSFSGRVTGELF

J gene: TRBJ2-7
V gene: TRBV6-5
CDR3 protein: ASSSQGARFEQY

J gene: TRBJ2-5
V gene: TRBV7-9
CDR3 protein: ASSVMLRSQETQY

J gene: TRBJ1-1
V gene: TRBV9
CDR3 protein: ASSVMGRADTEAF

J gene: TRBJ2-7
V gene: TRBV7-2
CDR3 protein: ASSLNTYEQY

J gene: TRBJ2-2
V gene: TRBV19
CDR3 protein: ASTIVSAGELF

J gene: TRBJ1-2
V gene: TRBV7-9
CDR3 protein: ASSPEGTGRYGYT

J gene: TRBJ2-1
V gene: TRBV4-3
CDR3 protein: ASSQGGFGDEQF

J gene: TRBJ1-5
V gene: TRBV30
CDR3 protein: AWSVLRTGGSNQPQH